One T cell receptor (beta chain) is described in this entry. Its antigen is unknown. One end of the junction does not line up with germline, which may come from a read error. The data were obtained in a study of T cells in Graves' hyperthyroidism and ophthalmopathy. General observations from the study: Blood also held most thyroid clonotypes expanded beyond 0.001.

What was amplified from RNA transcripts were TCR beta CDR3 regions. During a first-round RT-PCR of the TCR CDR3, the HTBI primer set was used. MiXCR, applied by TCRdb to the multiplex PCR reads, yields one record per CDR3 protein. Of around 540,000 distinct CDR3 sequences listed, more than 45% are singletons. Diagnoses were established using clinical symptoms, serum thyroxine and TRAb, thyroid ultrasound and orbital computed tomography. Sequencing was done on a sample of peripheral blood or thyroid tissue (not recorded which). This TCR came from a woman aged 18-29 years with Graves' hyperthyroidism.

CDR3 DNA sequence: TGCAGCATTGAGGGCAGGGGAGGAGGGACCCAGTACTTC. Its protein product is CSIEGRGGGTQYF. The chain has TRBV29-1 and TRBJ2-5; D might be TRBD1 or TRBD2, each matching 6 bases. The CDR3 sequence is 13 residues long. Germline loops: CDR1 SQVTM, CDR2 ANQGSEA.